These 9 T cell receptor beta chains share one sample of origin, sequenced in a study of blood T cell repertoires in COVID-19. TCRdb keeps only in-frame clones here, not all; method: immunoSEQ multiplex PCR. This table holds some 250,000 clones, 85% to 90% found once. The sample was PBMCs or T cells enriched from blood (not recorded which). The receptor source for this set is a man aged 35-49 years who had recovered from COVID-19.

The chain uses TRBV11-3 and TRBJ2-5; 12 nucleotides align to TRBD2. The CDR3 has 14 residues. Trimming took 6 bases from V and 4 from J; bases not matched to a gene: 3. Germline values: CDR1 SGHNT, CDR2 YENEEA. CDR3 protein: CASSWTSGAETQYF. The CDR3 region has the DNA TGTGCCAGCAGTTGGACTAGCGGGGCAGAGACCCAGTACTTC.

V gene TRBV19 combines with J gene TRBJ1-5, with D uncertain. V was clipped by 3 bases and J by 3 bases, with 9 bases between them. The CDR3 totals 14 residues. Germline V gives CDR1 LNHDA, CDR2 SQIVND (reference sequence). The CDR3 sequence is CASSIFGSNQPQHF. As DNA, the CDR3 is TGTGCCAGTAGTATTTTTGGCTCCAATCAGCCCCAGCATTTT.

The chain has TRBV24-1 and TRBJ2-3; D is undetermined. Germline V gives CDR1 KGHDR, CDR2 SFDVKD. Deletions cut 2 bases from V and 0 bases from J, with 17 bases between. The CDR3 consists of 18 residues. CDR3 nucleotide sequence: TGTGCCACCAGTGATTATCGGTATGAGCCCGATAGCACAGATACGCAGTATTTT. It encodes CATSDYRYEPDSTDTQYF.

The chain joins TRBV4-1 to TRBJ2-2; D perhaps matches TRBD2 (5 bases). V lost 1 base and J 5 bases, leaving 17 bases between the germline ends. Germline CDR1 MGHRA, CDR2 YSYEKL. The CDR3 totals 17 residues. CDR3 in DNA: TGCGCCAGCAGCCAAGGAGGGTTGGGCCTTGGGACCGGGGAGCTGTTTTTT. Protein product: CASSQGGLGLGTGELFF.

The chain joins TRBV28 to TRBJ2-5, with D perhaps matching TRBD1 (6 bases). The ends were cut back, 7 bases at V and 6 bases at J, with 9 bases in the middle. The CDR3 contains 11 residues. Germline values: CDR1 MDHEN, CDR2 SYDVKM. CDR3 DNA: TGTGCCAGCACAGGGGTAAAGACCCAGTACTTC. Its translation is CASTGVKTQYF.

The rearrangement uses TRBV7-6 and TRBJ1-5, with 9 bases that match TRBD1. Losses at the gene ends were 2 bases for V and 0 bases for J; bases not matched to a gene: 11. This CDR3 contains 19 residues. The germline V gene has CDR1 SGHVS and CDR2 FNYEAQ. The CDR3: CASSLPRTGVPISNQPQHF. The CDR3 region has the DNA TGTGCCAGCAGCTTACCTCGGACAGGGGTCCCTATTAGCAATCAGCCCCAGCATTTT.

The chain links TRBV3-1 (or the pseudogene TRBV3-2) to TRBJ2-2; 14 nucleotides agree with TRBD2. V lost 2 bases to trimming and J lost 6 bases; unmatched junction nucleotides: 8. The CDR3 sequence is 18 residues long. Germline V CDR1 and CDR2: LGHDT, YNNKEL (reference sequence). The CDR3 DNA reads as TGTGCCAGCAGCCAATCGGGGACTAGCGGGAGTGTCGCCGGGGAGCTGTTTTTT. Protein sequence: CASSQSGTSGSVAGELFF.

This clone is labeled as medium-sized. The V gene is TRBV3-1 (or the pseudogene TRBV3-2), the J gene TRBJ2-6, with 7 positions matching TRBD1. CDR3 length: 15 residues. CDR1 and CDR2 (germline): LGHDT, YNNKEL (reference sequence). J gave up 3 bases and V 1 base, and 0 bases lay outside the gene matches. In nucleotides, the CDR3 is TGTGCCAGCAGCCAAGGGACAGGTGGGGCCAACGTCCTGACTTTC. It specifies CASSQGTGGANVLTF.

This clone has just a few counts. The chain carries TRBV6-4 and TRBJ1-3, with D unclear. The V gene lost 6 bases and the J gene lost 0 bases, with 12 bases spanning the gap. Germline V gene lookup returns CDR1 MRHNA and CDR2 SNTAGT. The CDR3 contains 15 residues. The CDR3 reads CASSFLGDSGNTIYF. CDR3 nucleotide sequence: TGTGCCAGCAGCTTCCTCGGGGACTCTGGAAACACCATATATTTT.